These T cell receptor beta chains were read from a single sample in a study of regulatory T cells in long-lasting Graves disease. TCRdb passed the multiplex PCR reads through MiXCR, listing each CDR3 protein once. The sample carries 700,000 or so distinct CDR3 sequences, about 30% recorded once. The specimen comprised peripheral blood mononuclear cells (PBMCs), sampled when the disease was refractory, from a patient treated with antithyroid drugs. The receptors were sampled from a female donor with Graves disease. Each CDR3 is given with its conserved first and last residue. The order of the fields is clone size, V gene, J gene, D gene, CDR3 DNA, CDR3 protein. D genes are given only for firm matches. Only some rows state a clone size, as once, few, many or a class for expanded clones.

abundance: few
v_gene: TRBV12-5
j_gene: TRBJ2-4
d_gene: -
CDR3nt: TGTGCTAGTGGTTTGGTACTTCCCAGGGCTGACCCCAAAAACATTCAGTACTTC
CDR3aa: CASGLVLPRADPKNIQYF

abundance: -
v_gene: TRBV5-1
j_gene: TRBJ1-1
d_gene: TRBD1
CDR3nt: TGCGCCAGCAGCACCGAACGGACAGGGACCACTGAAGCTTTCTTT
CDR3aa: CASSTERTGTTEAFF

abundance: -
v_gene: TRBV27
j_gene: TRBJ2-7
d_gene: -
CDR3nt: TGTGCCAGCAGTCCCGCCCACAGCTCCTACGAGCAGTACTTC
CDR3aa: CASSPAHSSYEQYF

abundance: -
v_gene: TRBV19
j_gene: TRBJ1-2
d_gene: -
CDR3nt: TGTGCCAGTAGTATAGATTACGCAGGAATCACCACTAACTATGGCTACACCTTC
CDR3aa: CASSIDYAGITTNYGYTF

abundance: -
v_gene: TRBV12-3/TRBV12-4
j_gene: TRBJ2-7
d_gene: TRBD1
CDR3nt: TGTGCCAGCAGTTTACATCAGACAGGGCCCGAGCAGTACTTC
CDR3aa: CASSLHQTGPEQYF

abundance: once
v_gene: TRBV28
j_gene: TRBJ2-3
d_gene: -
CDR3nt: TGTGCCAGCAGTTTTGTCGGGAGCACAGATACGCAGTATTTT
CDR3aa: CASSFVGSTDTQYF

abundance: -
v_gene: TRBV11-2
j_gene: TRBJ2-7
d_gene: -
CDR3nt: TGTGCCAGCAACTTAGATGCGACGACCTTACAGTACTTC
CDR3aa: CASNLDATTLQYF

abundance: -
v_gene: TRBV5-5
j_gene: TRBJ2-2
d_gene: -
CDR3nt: TGTGCCAGCAGTCCGATAGCGACCGGGGAGCTGTTTTTT
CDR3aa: CASSPIATGELFF

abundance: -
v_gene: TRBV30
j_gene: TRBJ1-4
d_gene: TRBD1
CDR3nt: TGTGCCTGGAGTGTAGGACAGGGAAATGAAAAACTGTTTTTT
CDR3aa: CAWSVGQGNEKLFF

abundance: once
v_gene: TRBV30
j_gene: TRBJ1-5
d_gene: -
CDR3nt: TGTGCCTGGAGTGCCGGAGGGTCCCAGCATTTT
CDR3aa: CAWSAGGSQHF

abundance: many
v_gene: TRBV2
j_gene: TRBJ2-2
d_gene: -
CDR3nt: TGTGCCAGCAGTGACGGGGATTCGGGCGGGGAGCTGTTTTTT
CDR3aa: CASSDGDSGGELFF

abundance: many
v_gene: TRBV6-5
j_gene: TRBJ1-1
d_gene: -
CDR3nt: TGTGCCAGCAGTTACTCGACGGGCACTGAAGCTTTCTTT
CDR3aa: CASSYSTGTEAFF

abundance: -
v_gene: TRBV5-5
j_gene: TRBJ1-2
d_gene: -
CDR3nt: TGTGCCAGCAGTCCTGAGGTTCGGGGGCTAAGAGGCTACACCTTC
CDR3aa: CASSPEVRGLRGYTF

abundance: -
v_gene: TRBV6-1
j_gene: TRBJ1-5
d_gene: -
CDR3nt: TGTGCCAGCAATCAGAGGATTCCTAGCAATCAGCCCCAGCATTTT
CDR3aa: CASNQRIPSNQPQHF

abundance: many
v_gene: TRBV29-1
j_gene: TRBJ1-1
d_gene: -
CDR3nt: TGCAGCGCCAATGGGAGAGGGGGCACTGAAGCTTTCTTT
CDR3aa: CSANGRGGTEAFF

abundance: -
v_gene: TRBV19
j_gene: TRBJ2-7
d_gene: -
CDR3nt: TGTGCCAGTAGTATAGATGCTTACGAGCAGTACTTC
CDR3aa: CASSIDAYEQYF

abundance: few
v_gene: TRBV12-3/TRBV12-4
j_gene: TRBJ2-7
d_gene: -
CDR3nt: TGTGCCAGCAGTTTCAAAAACGAGCAGTACTTC
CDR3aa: CASSFKNEQYF

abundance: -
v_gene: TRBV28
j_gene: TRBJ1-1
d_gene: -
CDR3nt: TGTGCCGGCAGTCCTCCGGGACAGAACACTGAAGCTTTCTTT
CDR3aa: CAGSPPGQNTEAFF

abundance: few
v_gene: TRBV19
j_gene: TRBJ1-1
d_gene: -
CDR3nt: TGTGCCAGTAGTATCCCCGCCGGGAACACTGAAGCTTTCTTT
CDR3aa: CASSIPAGNTEAFF

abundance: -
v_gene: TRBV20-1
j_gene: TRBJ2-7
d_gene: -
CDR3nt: TGCAGTGCTAGGGCACCGGGACTGGGAGAATACGAGCAGTACTTC
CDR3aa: CSARAPGLGEYEQYF

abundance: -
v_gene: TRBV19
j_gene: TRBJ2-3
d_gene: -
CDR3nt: TGTGCCAGCCGATCCGGCAAAGTCCATGCAGATACGCAGTATTTT
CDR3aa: CASRSGKVHADTQYF

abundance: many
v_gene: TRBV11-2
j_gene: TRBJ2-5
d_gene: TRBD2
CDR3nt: TGTGCCAGCAGCCCCCGGCTAGCGGCCGAGACCCAGTACTTC
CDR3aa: CASSPRLAAETQYF

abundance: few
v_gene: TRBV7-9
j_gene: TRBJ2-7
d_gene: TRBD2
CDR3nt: TGTGCCAGCAGTGATGGACTAGCGAGCTCCTACGAGCAGTACTTC
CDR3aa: CASSDGLASSYEQYF

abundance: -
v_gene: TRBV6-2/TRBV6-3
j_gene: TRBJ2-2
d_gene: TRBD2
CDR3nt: TGTGCCAGCAGTTACTCGGACATAGCGGGAGGGCTCCCGAACACCGGGGAGCTGTTTTTT
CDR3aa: CASSYSDIAGGLPNTGELFF

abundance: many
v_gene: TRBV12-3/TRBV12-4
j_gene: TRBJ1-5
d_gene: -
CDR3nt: TGTGCCAGCAGTTTAGGCGGCCCTCCCCTCAATCAGCCCCAGCATTTT
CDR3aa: CASSLGGPPLNQPQHF

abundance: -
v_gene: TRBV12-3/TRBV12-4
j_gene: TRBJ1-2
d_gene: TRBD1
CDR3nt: TGTGCCAGCGGGGACAGGGGGCGCTCCCTTTTTGGCTACACCTTC
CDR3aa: CASGDRGRSLFGYTF

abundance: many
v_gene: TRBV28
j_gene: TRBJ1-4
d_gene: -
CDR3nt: TGTGCCAGCAGTTTCCCGACCGAAGGAAACGAAAAACTGTTTTTT
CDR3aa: CASSFPTEGNEKLFF

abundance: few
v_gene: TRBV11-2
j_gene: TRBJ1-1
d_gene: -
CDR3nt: TGTGCCAGCAGCTCCGGGACATTTACTGAAGCTTTCTTT
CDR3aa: CASSSGTFTEAFF

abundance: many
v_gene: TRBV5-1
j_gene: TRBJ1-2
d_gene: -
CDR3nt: TGCGCCAGCAGCGGAGGGACGGGTGGCTACACCTTC
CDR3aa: CASSGGTGGYTF

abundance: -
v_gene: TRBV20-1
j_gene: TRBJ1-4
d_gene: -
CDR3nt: TGCAGTGCTCCCCCTATGTCCAATGAAAAACTGTTTTTT
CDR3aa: CSAPPMSNEKLFF

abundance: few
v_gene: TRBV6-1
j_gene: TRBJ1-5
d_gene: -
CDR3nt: TGTGCCAGCAGTGGGTATCGGGACACCACTCTATGGGGCAATCAGCCCCAGCATTTT
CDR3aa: CASSGYRDTTLWGNQPQHF

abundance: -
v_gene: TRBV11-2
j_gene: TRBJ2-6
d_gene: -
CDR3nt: TGTGCCAGCAGCTCCTCCTGGGTAAGGGCTGGGGCCAACGTCCTGACTTTC
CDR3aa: CASSSSWVRAGANVLTF

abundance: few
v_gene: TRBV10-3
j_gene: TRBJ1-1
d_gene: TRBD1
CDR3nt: TGTGCCATCAGTCCTCGGACAGGGGGCGGGGGCACTGAAGCTTTCTTT
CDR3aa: CAISPRTGGGGTEAFF

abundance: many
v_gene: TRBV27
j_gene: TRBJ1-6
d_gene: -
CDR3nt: TGTGCCAGCAGTTTGGGGGGTCAGGGGCCACCCCTCCACTTT
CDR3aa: CASSLGGQGPPLHF

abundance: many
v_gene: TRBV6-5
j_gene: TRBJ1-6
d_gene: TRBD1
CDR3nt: TGTGCCAGCAGTTACCTTACAGGGGGCGATTCACCCCTCCACTTT
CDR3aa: CASSYLTGGDSPLHF

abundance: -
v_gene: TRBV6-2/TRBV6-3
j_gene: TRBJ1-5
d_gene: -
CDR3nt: TGTGCCAGCAGTTACCCGGACAGACCTTGGAATCAGCCCCAGCATTTT
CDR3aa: CASSYPDRPWNQPQHF

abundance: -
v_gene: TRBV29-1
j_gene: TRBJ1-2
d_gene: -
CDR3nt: TGCAGCGTTGAAGACAGGGACCCCGCTAACTATGGCTACACCTTC
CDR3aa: CSVEDRDPANYGYTF

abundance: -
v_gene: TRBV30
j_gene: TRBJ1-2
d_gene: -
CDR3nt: TGTGCCTGGGGAATTAACTATGGCTACACCTTC
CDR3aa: CAWGINYGYTF

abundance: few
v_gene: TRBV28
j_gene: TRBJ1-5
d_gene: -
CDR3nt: TGTGCCAGCAGTTTACGTTTTAGGGGAAGCAATCAGCCCCAGCATTTT
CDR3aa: CASSLRFRGSNQPQHF

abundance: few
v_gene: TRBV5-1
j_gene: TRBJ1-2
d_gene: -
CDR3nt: TGCGCCAGCAGCTTGGCCCGGGGGGCAGAGGGCTACACCTTC
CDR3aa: CASSLARGAEGYTF

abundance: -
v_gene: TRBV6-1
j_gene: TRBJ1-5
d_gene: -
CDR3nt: TGTGCCAGCGCCCGAAAGGGCAATCAGCCCCAGCATTTT
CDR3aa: CASARKGNQPQHF

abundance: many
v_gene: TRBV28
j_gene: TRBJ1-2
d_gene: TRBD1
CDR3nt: TGTGCCAGCAGCTTCCCGGGACAGGGACTCCCTGCTAACTATGGCTACACCTTC
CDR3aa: CASSFPGQGLPANYGYTF

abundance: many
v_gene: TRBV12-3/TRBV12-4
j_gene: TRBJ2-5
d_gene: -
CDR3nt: TGTGCCAGCAGTTTAGGGGGGAGTGGGGAGACCCAGTACTTC
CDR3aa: CASSLGGSGETQYF

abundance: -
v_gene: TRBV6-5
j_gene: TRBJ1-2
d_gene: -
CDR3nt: TGTGCCAGCCGTTCGGACAGCAGGAACTATGGCTACACCTTC
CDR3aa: CASRSDSRNYGYTF

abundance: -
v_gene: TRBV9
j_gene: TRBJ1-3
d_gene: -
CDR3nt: TGTGCCAGCGGAGGTTCTGGAAACACCATGTATTTT
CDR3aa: CASGGSGNTMYF